Sequencing of this T cell receptor (beta chain) was carried out in a study of T cell clonality in common variable immunodeficiency. This clone showed up many times. The missing CDR3 end, 3 residues past where the read stops, is filled in from the germline J gene. The CDR3 has 16 residues. CDR1 and CDR2 (germline): KGHSH, LQKENI. V shed 5 bases and J 7 bases; nucleotides not matched to a gene: 11. Clones were read by immunoSEQ multiplex PCR, and TCRdb kept only the in-frame ones, dropping some. The specimen has some 50,000 clones, none found just once. The source is a person aged 18 to 70 in good health. Sequenced material: peripheral blood mononuclear cells. The rearrangement joins TRBV18 to TRBJ2-1; 10 positions match TRBD2. The CDR3: CASSSNSGGRGNEQFF. CDR3 DNA (partial): TGTGCCAGCTCATCCAATAGCGGGGGGAGAGGGAATGAG.